Shown below are 29 T cell receptor beta chains from a single sample sequenced in a study of blood T cell repertoires in COVID-19. Measured with immunoSEQ multiplex PCR; TCRdb has only the in-frame clones, and not every one. The sample lists roughly 180,000 clones, about three quarters occurring once. The sample was peripheral blood. All receptors derive from a woman in her forties or fifties with active or convalescent COVID-19.

The rearrangement joins TRBV19 to TRBJ2-7; 7 bases fit TRBD2. Per the germline V gene, CDR1 is LNHDA and CDR2 is SQIVND (reference sequence). The CDR3 has 15 residues. V trimming: 6 bases; J trimming: 4 bases; junction bases outside the gene matches: 12. This CDR3 reads CASSTPEAGRYEQYF. In DNA form, the CDR3 reads TGTGCCAGTAGCACTCCGGAAGCGGGGAGATACGAGCAGTACTTC.

V is TRBV2 and J is TRBJ1-1; D might be TRBD1 (5 bases). The CDR3 has 17 amino acids. V was shortened by 7 bases and J by 6 bases, with 27 bases between the two germline ends. Germline assignment: CDR1 SNHLY and CDR2 FYNNEI. The CDR3 spells CASKISGWGSRGAEAFF. CDR3 sequence (DNA): TGTGCCAGCAAGATCTCGGGCTGGGGTTCGCGGGGGGCTGAAGCTTTCTTT.

The DNA of the CDR3 is TGCGCCAGCAGCGTAGCGGGAGCCACCTACGAGCAGTACTTC. Encoded protein: CASSVAGATYEQYF. V is TRBV5-1 and J is TRBJ2-7; 9 bases map to TRBD2. There are 14 residues in the CDR3. With V trimmed by 4 bases and J by 2 bases, 4 bases remained unmatched. The V gene's germline CDR1 is SGHRS and CDR2 YFSETQ.

This chain uses TRBV15 with TRBJ1-6, with TRBD1 matching 7 bases. The CDR3 is 14 amino acids. Losses at the gene ends were 4 bases for V and 5 bases for J; bases not matched to a gene: 2. Germline V lookup: CDR1 LNHNV, CDR2 YYDKDF (reference sequence). CDR3 in DNA: TGTGCCACCAGCACCGGGACAGATAATTCACCCCTCCACTTT. Translated, it gives CATSTGTDNSPLHF.

The chain is built from TRBV4-3 and TRBJ1-3, with D possibly TRBD1 on 6 matching bases. Trimming removed 3 bases at V and 4 bases at J, with 13 bases between. This CDR3 is built from 15 residues. Germline V gives CDR1 LGHNA, CDR2 YSLEER. The CDR3 DNA is TGCGCCAGCAGCCATAACACAGGGCCCGGAAACACCATATATTTT. It is translated as CASSHNTGPGNTIYF.

The sample holds a few counts of this clone. The J gene is TRBJ1-4, the V gene TRBV29-1, with D tentatively TRBD1 (6 bases). CDR3 length: 15 amino acids. Trimming shortened V by 4 bases and J by 8 bases, and 20 bases separated the two germline ends. CDR1 and CDR2 from the germline V gene are SQVTM and ANQGSEA. The CDR3 reads CSVGTTGRGKEKLFF. The DNA for the CDR3 is TGCAGCGTTGGGACCACGGGCAGGGGAAAGGAAAAACTGTTTTTT.

J is TRBJ2-7 and V is TRBV6-1; D is ambiguous. In germline, CDR1 is MNHNS, CDR2 SASEGT. Trimming removed 1 base at V and 2 bases at J, with 9 bases between. CDR3 length equals 14 residues. As DNA, the CDR3 is TGTGCCAGCAGTGAAGTTGGCAGAACCTACGAGCAGTACTTC. It translates to CASSEVGRTYEQYF.

The J gene is TRBJ1-6, the V gene TRBV6-5; D remains ambiguous. V was clipped by 0 bases and J by 10 bases, with 13 bases between them. CDR1 is MNHEY, CDR2 SVGAGI, per germline. The CDR3 spans 15 residues. The CDR3: CASSYSVRVESPLHF. Here the CDR3 DNA reads TGTGCCAGCAGTTACTCGGTGCGGGTAGAGTCACCCCTCCACTTT.

The V and J genes are TRBV9 and TRBJ2-1; a possible D gene is TRBD2 (6 bases). This CDR3 is built from 16 residues. Germline values: CDR1 SGDLS, CDR2 YYNGEE. V was trimmed by 3 bases and J by 3 bases, leaving 16 bases between them. CDR3 in amino acids: CASSERAVGGYNEQFF. The CDR3 nucleotides read TGTGCCAGCAGCGAGAGGGCCGTGGGGGGCTACAATGAGCAGTTCTTC.

This clone showed up just once. CDR3 sequence: CASSEQWEGEQYF. CDR3 DNA sequence: TGTGCCAGCAGTGAACAATGGGAGGGCGAGCAGTACTTC. The chain has TRBV25-1 and TRBJ2-7, with 7 bases identical to TRBD2. Looked up from germline, CDR1 is MGHDK and CDR2 is SYGVNS. This CDR3 is 13 amino acids long. Trimming cost V 2 bases and J 6 bases; bases outside gene matches: 4.

V gene TRBV7-9 combines with J gene TRBJ2-1; 9 bases align to TRBD1. The germline CDR1 and CDR2 sequences are SEHNR and FQNEAQ (reference sequence). Losses at the gene ends were 4 bases for V and 4 bases for J; bases not matched to a gene: 5. The CDR3 length is 15 residues. CDR3 DNA sequence: TGTGCCAGCAGCTGGGGACAGGGAACATACAATGAGCAGTTCTTC. The encoded protein is CASSWGQGTYNEQFF.

This clone was recorded once. V and J are TRBV24-1 and TRBJ1-5; tentative D call: TRBD1 (5 bases). The CDR3 loop spans 15 amino acids. Trimming pared 10 bases from V and 1 base from J, leaving 16 bases between. Germline lookup yields CDR1 KGHDR and CDR2 SFDVKD. This CDR3 reads CATSTATMSNQPQHF. The DNA for the CDR3 is TGTGCCACTTCGACAGCCACTATGAGCAATCAGCCCCAGCATTTT.

This clone came up once. This CDR3 is also generated by other DNA sequences in the sample. The V call is TRBV9, the J call TRBJ2-2; perhaps TRBD1 as D (6 bases). In germline, CDR1 is SGDLS, CDR2 YYNGEE. Trimming stripped 0 bases from V and 1 base from J, with 7 bases between. This CDR3 contains 15 residues. The CDR3 region has the DNA TGTGCCAGCAGCGTAGGACAGGTGAACACCGGGGAGCTGTTTTTT. Its translation is CASSVGQVNTGELFF.

The chain employs TRBV3-1 (or the pseudogene TRBV3-2) and TRBJ1-2; D gene uncertain. V was clipped by 1 base and J by 7 bases, with 13 bases between them. The CDR3 is 14 residues long. Per the germline V gene, CDR1 is LGHDT and CDR2 is YNNKEL (reference sequence). The CDR3 here is CASSQGHRSGGYTF. CDR3 bases: TGTGCCAGCAGCCAAGGACACAGAAGTGGTGGCTACACCTTC.

The count of this clone is one. Here the CDR3 DNA reads TGTGCCAGCTCCGATCCACTCGACTCTGCAGATACGCAGTATTTT. Its translation: CASSDPLDSADTQYF. The chain joins TRBV18 to TRBJ2-3; D is uncertain. CDR3 size: 15 residues. Trimming took 6 bases from V and 4 from J, leaving 17 bases between them. Germline CDR1 is KGHSH and CDR2 is LQKENI.

J is TRBJ2-7 and V is TRBV2; TRBD1 aligns across 7 bases. The length of the CDR3 is 15 residues. V was pared by 1 base and J by 4 bases, with 7 bases of the junction left unmatched. Germline V gene sequence: CDR1 SNHLY, CDR2 FYNNEI. CDR3 DNA: TGTGCCAGCAGTGAAGGAGGGGGCGAGGGTTACGAGCAGTACTTC. It specifies CASSEGGGEGYEQYF.

To note about this clone: Other DNA sequences in the same sample also yield this CDR3. J is TRBJ2-2 and V is TRBV6-5; 8 nucleotides align to TRBD2. The CDR3 consists of 13 residues. CDR1 is MNHEY and CDR2 is SVGAGI in the germline V gene. V was pared by 5 bases and J by 5 bases, with 1 base of the junction left unmatched. The CDR3 bases are TGTGCCAGCAGTCCGGGAGGGACCGGGGAGCTGTTTTTT. This translates into CASSPGGTGELFF.

The chain links TRBV27 to TRBJ1-6; unclear D gene. CDR1 is MNHEY, CDR2 SMNVEV, per germline (reference sequence). The germline V and J ends were trimmed by 0 bases and 0 bases, with 6 bases remaining between them. The CDR3 is made up of 16 amino acids. The CDR3 bases are TGTGCCAGCAGTTTATCCCCAGGCTCCTATAATTCACCCCTCCACTTT. It codes for CASSLSPGSYNSPLHF.

The V and J genes are TRBV30 and TRBJ2-1, with 15 bases identical to TRBD2. V lost 3 bases and J lost 8; bases outside the gene matches: 11. This CDR3 has 17 residues. Germline V gene sequence: CDR1 GTSNPN, CDR2 SVGIG (reference sequence). This chain's CDR3 is CAWSFSRTSGGADEQFF. CDR3 sequence (DNA): TGTGCCTGGAGCTTCAGTCGGACTAGCGGGGGGGCCGATGAGCAGTTCTTC.

The V call is TRBV19, the J call TRBJ2-7; TRBD2 might be the D (7 bases). CDR3 length equals 13 residues. The germline V gene encodes CDR1 LNHDA and CDR2 SQIVND (reference sequence). Between the trimmed V and J ends, which lost 5 bases and 7 bases, there was a span of 15 bases. In nucleotides, the CDR3 is TGTGCCAGTAGTGTTCACAGGGAGGGTGAGCAGTACTTC. Translating gives CASSVHREGEQYF.

This clone appeared once. The gene calls are TRBV11-2 and TRBJ2-1, with TRBD2 matching 8 bases. Losses at the gene ends were 2 bases for V and 8 bases for J; bases not matched to a gene: 11. Germline V gene sequence: CDR1 SGHAT, CDR2 FQNNGV. The CDR3 has 16 amino acids. In DNA form, the CDR3 reads TGTGCCAGCAGCTTACAATTAGCGGGAAGGGGTCATGAGCAGTTCTTC. This sequence encodes CASSLQLAGRGHEQFF.

The chain carries TRBV30 and TRBJ1-2; possible D gene TRBD1, 6 bases. Germline V gene data show CDR1 as GTSNPN and CDR2 as SVGIG (reference sequence). The V gene lost 5 bases and the J gene lost 2 bases, with 18 bases spanning the gap. This CDR3 comprises 15 residues. CDR3 loop: CAWEGTGGLNYGYTF. The CDR3, as DNA: TGTGCCTGGGAAGGGACCGGGGGGCTCAACTATGGCTACACCTTC.

This clone has just a few counts. V gene TRBV30 combines with J gene TRBJ2-1; D possibly corresponds to TRBD1 (7 bases). The germline CDR1 and CDR2 sequences are GTSNPN and SVGIG (reference sequence). V was clipped by 0 bases and J by 10 bases, with 19 bases between them. This CDR3 contains 15 residues. CDR3 sequence (DNA): TGTGCCTGGAGTGTATACCAGGGGGGAAGGCGCGAGCAGTTCTTC. Its translation: CAWSVYQGGRREQFF.

This clone was seen only once. The chain has TRBV7-6 and TRBJ2-1, with 9 bases identical to TRBD2. Germline assignment: CDR1 SGHVS and CDR2 FNYEAQ. This CDR3 spans 17 amino acids. V lost 3 bases to trimming and J lost 8 bases; unmatched junction nucleotides: 14. For the CDR3, the DNA is TGTGCCAGCAGCTTTCGAAGCGGGGGGCCTCCAGGCGATGAGCAGTTCTTC. Protein: CASSFRSGGPPGDEQFF.

The chain recombines TRBV5-8 with TRBJ1-1, with 7 bases that match TRBD1. The CDR3 sequence is 14 residues long. The trim removed 6 bases at V and 4 bases at J, leaving 9 bases unmatched. Germline V CDR1 and CDR2: SGHTS, YDEGEE. For the CDR3, the DNA is TGTGCCAGCACCCGGACAGGACTATTCACTGAAGCTTTCTTT. Translation gives CASTRTGLFTEAFF.

This chain joins TRBV27 and TRBJ1-1, with D perhaps TRBD1 (6 bases). Per the germline V gene, CDR1 is MNHEY and CDR2 is SMNVEV (reference sequence). V was clipped by 4 bases and J by 1 base, with 34 bases between them. This CDR3 is built from 22 residues. CDR3 nucleotides: TGTGCCAGCAGTTCTACACGGGACCTCCGGTATCGGCAGCGACAGGAGAACACTGAAGCTTTCTTT. Encoded protein: CASSSTRDLRYRQRQENTEAFF.

The rearrangement uses TRBV14 and TRBJ2-2; no clear D gene. The V end lost 4 bases, the J end lost 7 bases, and 7 bases lay between the germline ends. This CDR3 region has 12 residues. Germline V CDR1 and CDR2: SGHDN, FVKESK. The DNA of the CDR3 is TGTGCCAGCAGCCTGCTATTCGGGGAGCTGTTTTTT. Its translation is CASSLLFGELFF.

The rearrangement uses TRBV6-5 and TRBJ2-7, with 9 positions matching TRBD1. There are 13 residues in the CDR3. From germline, CDR1 is MNHEY and CDR2 SVGAGI. V lost 5 bases and J lost 7; bases outside the gene matches: 6. The CDR3 bases are TGTGCCAGCAGTCGACAGGGGGTGGGGGAGCAGTACTTC. Its protein is CASSRQGVGEQYF.

This clone was seen a few times. This chain uses TRBV6-1 with TRBJ1-1, with TRBD1 identical over 7 bases. This CDR3 contains 13 residues. V gave up 3 bases and J gave up 4 bases; unmatched junction bases: 2. Germline V gene sequence: CDR1 MNHNS, CDR2 SASEGT. As DNA, the CDR3 is TGTGCCAGCAGTGAGACAGGGCTCACTGAAGCTTTCTTT. Translation: CASSETGLTEAFF.